A selection of T cell receptor beta chains follows, all from one sample in a study of shared clonotypes between healthy human individuals. Assay: immunoSEQ multiplex PCR; the TCRdb copy retains only in-frame clones and omits some. The sample has under 2.5 million clones; just under 95% are singletons. The sample consisted of naive CD4+ T cells from PBMCs. The receptors here all came from a man between 18 and 35 years old in good health. Some clones in this sample may be carry-over from other donors' samples. CDR3s include the opening cysteine and the closing phenylalanine or tryptophan. Fields, in order: J gene, D gene, V gene, clone size, CDR3 protein, CDR3 DNA. D genes are given only for firm matches. Size is omitted from some rows. Given values are once, few, many or a class for expanded clones.

TRBJ2-5,NA,TRBV7-9,NA,CASSLMGVGETQYF,TGTGCCAGCAGCCTCATGGGAGTCGGGGAGACCCAGTACTTC
TRBJ2-5,NA,TRBV15,once,CATSSGRIGETQYF,TGTGCCACCAGCAGCGGTCGCATCGGGGAGACCCAGTACTTC
TRBJ1-2,NA,TRBV25-1,NA,CATPDRPRYGYTF,TGTGCCACCCCAGACAGGCCCCGCTATGGCTACACCTTC
TRBJ1-5,NA,TRBV28,NA,CASSLLGQPQHF,TGTGCCAGCAGTTTATTGGGACAGCCCCAGCATTTT
TRBJ2-5,NA,TRBV5-4,NA,CASSLQVQETQYF,TGTGCCAGCAGCTTACAGGTCCAAGAGACCCAGTACTTC
TRBJ2-1,TRBD2,TRBV4-1,once,CASSRGTSGSLPYNEQFF,TGCGCCAGCAGCCGAGGGACTAGCGGATCACTCCCCTACAATGAGCAGTTCTTC
TRBJ2-3,NA,TRBV5-1,NA,CASSADGTSTDTQYF,TGCGCCAGCTCTGCAGACGGGACAAGCACAGATACGCAGTATTTT
TRBJ2-3,TRBD2,TRBV9,NA,CASSVAPAGVEDTQYF,TGTGCCAGCAGCGTAGCTCCAGCGGGAGTGGAAGATACGCAGTATTTT
TRBJ2-7,NA,TRBV27,NA,CASSLRQVAYEQYF,TGTGCCAGCAGTCTTAGACAGGTGGCCTACGAGCAGTACTTC
TRBJ1-1,NA,TRBV2,NA,CASSENQVSTEAFF,TGTGCCAGCAGTGAAAATCAGGTATCCACTGAAGCTTTCTTT
TRBJ1-3,NA,TRBV30,once,CAWSVYDRSFSGNTIYF,TGTGCCTGGAGTGTATACGACAGGAGCTTCTCTGGAAACACCATATATTTT
TRBJ2-7,TRBD1,TRBV11-2,NA,CASSPQPGQIYYEQYF,TGTGCCAGCAGCCCGCAACCGGGACAGATCTACTACGAGCAGTACTTC